This TCR beta chain was recovered during a study of blood T cell repertoires in COVID-19 (dated by TCRdb to the early 2020s). About the full investigation: Collaborator samples came from the United States, Italy and Spain and covered acute and convalescent phases of COVID-19. Nearly every sample came with metadata listing a de-identified subject ID, COVID-19 status, age in years and sex. Subjects who had been exposed to COVID-19, were actively infected with it, or had recovered from it provided the deeply sampled blood TCRbeta repertoires that made up the dataset. The prospective study material was composed of cDNA or gDNA derived from T cells, B-cell-depleted T cells, or PBMCs. The repertoires were released in a freely available public database meant as a resource for research on the immune response to SARS-CoV-2. Where HLA class I and class II types were available, the types were taken from metadata supplied by the sample provider, not from assay-based typing. The samples were drawn from two sources: the first 160 participants of the ongoing ImmuneRACE study, and over 1,000 subjects contributed by 6 global collaborators.

In Seattle, one collaborating source enrolled patients while the infection was active and tracked those patients longitudinally over the course of disease. Collaborating institutions collected whole blood in K2EDTA tubes following their own protocols. Collaborator samples were shipped for TCRbeta analysis as frozen whole blood, isolated PBMCs, or DNA extracted from either sample type. The study at large found these results: How much clinical and demographic metadata was included differed by source and by participant, and the metadata was provided uncurated.

As for this clone: It lacks a known antigen. No quality values exist for individual bases; no much larger clone is one base distant.

Looking up the germline V gene yields CDR1 ENHRY and CDR2 SYGVKD. Trimming at the junction amounts to 6 bases on V and 5 bases on J, and the germline ends lie 13 bases apart. Including cysteine and phenylalanine, the CDR3 has 13 amino acids. The read is trimmed to its CDR3 DNA, 39 bases read in frame from base 1. TCRbeta CDR3 regions were amplified from genomic DNA using the immunoSEQ Assay, a bias-controlled multiplex PCR. Concerning the study's data processing: The number of nucleated cells in each sample was estimated by amplification of reference gene primers within the assay. To quantify the absolute abundance of each unique TCRbeta CDR3 rearrangement, sequence reads were collapsed and filtered. For each sample, productive Simpson clonality was calculated as the square root of Simpson's diversity index over productive rearrangements. Drawn from immuneACCESS, this table holds only the in-frame rearrangements with V and J called that TCRdb kept. Clones are partly lost; checked studies trace under half to an unresolved V gene and leave the rest unexplained. The V and J calls and the clone size are those of that table, but D and trimming were determined from the DNA. For this sample there are some 62,000 clones; around 73% appear just once. The ten largest account for 13% to 15% of the sample.

Material for sequencing was peripheral blood. Rearrangement joined TRBV10-3 to TRBJ2-5, with TRBD1 as a weak D call on 6 bases. The clonotype comes from a man in his 60s with COVID-19, enrolled during active disease. CDR3 protein: CAISDTRGETQYF. The base sequence is TGTGCCATCAGCGATACTAGGGGGGAGACCCAGTACTTC.